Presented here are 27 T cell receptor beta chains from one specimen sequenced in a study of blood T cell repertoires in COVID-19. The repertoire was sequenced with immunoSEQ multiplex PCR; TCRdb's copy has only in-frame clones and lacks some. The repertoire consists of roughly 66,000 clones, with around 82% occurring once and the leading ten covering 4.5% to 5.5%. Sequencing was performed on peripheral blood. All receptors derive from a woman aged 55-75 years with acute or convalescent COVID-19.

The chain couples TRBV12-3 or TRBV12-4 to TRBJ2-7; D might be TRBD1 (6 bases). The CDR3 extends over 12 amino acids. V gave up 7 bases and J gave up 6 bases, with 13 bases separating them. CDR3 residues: CASTRRGGEQYF. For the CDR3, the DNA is TGTGCCAGCACCCGAAGAGGGGGCGAGCAGTACTTC.

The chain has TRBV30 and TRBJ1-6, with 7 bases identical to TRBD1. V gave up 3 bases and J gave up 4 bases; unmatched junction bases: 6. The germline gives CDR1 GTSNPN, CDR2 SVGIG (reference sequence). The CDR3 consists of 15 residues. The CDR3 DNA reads TGTGCCTGGAGGACAGGGTCGGTTTATAATTCACCCCTCCACTTT. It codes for CAWRTGSVYNSPLHF.

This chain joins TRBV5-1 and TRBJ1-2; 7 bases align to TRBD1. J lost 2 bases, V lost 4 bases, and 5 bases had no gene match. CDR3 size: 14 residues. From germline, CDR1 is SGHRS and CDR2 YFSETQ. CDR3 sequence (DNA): TGCGCCAGCAGCCCCACAGGGGAGAACTATGGCTACACCTTC. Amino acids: CASSPTGENYGYTF.

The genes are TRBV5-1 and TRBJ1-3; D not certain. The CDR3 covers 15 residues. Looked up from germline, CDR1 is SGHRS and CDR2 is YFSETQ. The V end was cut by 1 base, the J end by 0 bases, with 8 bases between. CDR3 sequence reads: CASSLPRDSGNTIYF. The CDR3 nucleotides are TGCGCCAGCAGCTTGCCCCGAGACTCTGGAAACACCATATATTTT.

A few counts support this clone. As DNA, the CDR3 is TGTGCCAGCAGCTCTATCGACAGTGCCTACGAGCAGTACTTC. Translation: CASSSIDSAYEQYF. The chain is built from TRBV5-5 and TRBJ2-7; perhaps TRBD1 as D (5 bases). Germline loops: CDR1 SGHKS, CDR2 YYEKEE (reference sequence). The CDR3 has 14 residues. Trimming pared 3 bases from V and 2 bases from J, leaving 12 bases between.

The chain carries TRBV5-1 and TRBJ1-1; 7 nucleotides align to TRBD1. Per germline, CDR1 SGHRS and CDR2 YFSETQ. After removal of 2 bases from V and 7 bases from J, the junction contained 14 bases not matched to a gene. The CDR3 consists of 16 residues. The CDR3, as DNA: TGCGCCAGCAGCTTTCACGGGGACAGTCTGGGGGGTGAAGCTTTCTTT. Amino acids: CASSFHGDSLGGEAFF.

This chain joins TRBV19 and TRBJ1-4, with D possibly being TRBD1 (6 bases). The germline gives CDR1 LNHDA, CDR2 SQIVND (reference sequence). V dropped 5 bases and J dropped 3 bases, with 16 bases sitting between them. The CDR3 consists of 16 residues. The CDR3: CASSARQVSSNEKLFF. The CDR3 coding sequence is TGTGCCAGTAGTGCCCGACAGGTCTCCTCTAATGAAAAACTGTTTTTT.

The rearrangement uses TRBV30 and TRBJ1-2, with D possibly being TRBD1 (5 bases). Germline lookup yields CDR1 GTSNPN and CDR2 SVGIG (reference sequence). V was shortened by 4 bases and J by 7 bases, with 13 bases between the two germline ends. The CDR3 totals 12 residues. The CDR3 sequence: CAWTGWDFGYTF. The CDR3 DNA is TGTGCCTGGACCGGGTGGGACTTTGGCTACACCTTC.

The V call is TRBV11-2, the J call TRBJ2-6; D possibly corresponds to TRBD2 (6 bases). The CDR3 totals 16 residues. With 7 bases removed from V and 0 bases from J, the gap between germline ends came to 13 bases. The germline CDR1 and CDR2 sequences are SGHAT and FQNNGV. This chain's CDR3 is CASNDGRLSGANVLTF. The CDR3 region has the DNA TGTGCCAGCAACGACGGGAGACTCTCTGGGGCCAACGTCCTGACTTTC.

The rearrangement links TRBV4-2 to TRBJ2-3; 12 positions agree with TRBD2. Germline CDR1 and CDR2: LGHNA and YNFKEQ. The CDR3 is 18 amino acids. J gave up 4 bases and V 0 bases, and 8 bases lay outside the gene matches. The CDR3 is CASSQELAGGQRADTQYF. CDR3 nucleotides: TGTGCCAGCAGCCAAGAGCTAGCGGGGGGGCAAAGGGCAGATACGCAGTATTTT.

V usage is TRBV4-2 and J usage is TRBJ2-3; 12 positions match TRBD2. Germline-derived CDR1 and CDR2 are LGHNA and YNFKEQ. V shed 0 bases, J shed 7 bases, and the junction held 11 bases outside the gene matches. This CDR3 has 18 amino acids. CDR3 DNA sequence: TGTGCCAGCAGCCAAGAGTTTTGGCTAGCGGGGGGGCAATATACGCAGTATTTT. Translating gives CASSQEFWLAGGQYTQYF.

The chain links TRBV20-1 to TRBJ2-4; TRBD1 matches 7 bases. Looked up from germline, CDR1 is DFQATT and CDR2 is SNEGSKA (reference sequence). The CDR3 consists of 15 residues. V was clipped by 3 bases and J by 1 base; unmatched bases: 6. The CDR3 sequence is CSASIQGDAKNIQYF. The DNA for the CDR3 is TGCAGTGCTAGTATCCAGGGGGATGCCAAAAACATTCAGTACTTC.

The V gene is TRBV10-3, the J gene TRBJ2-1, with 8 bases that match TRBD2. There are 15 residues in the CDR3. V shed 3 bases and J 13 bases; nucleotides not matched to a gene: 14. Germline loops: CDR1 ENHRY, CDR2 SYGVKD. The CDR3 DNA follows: TGTGCCATCAGTGAAATAGCGGGGCAGCATGGATACCAGTTCTTC. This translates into CAISEIAGQHGYQFF.

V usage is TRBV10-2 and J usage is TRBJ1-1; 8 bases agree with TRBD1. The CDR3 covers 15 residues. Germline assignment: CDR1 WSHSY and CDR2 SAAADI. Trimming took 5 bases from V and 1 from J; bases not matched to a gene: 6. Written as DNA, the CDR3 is TGCGCCAGCAGTAAATTCGGACAGGGGAACACTGAAGCTTTCTTT. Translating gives CASSKFGQGNTEAFF.

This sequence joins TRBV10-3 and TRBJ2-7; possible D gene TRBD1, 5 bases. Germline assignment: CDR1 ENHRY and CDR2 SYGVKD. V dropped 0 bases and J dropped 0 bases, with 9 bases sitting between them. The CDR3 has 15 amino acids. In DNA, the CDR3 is TGTGCCATCAGTGAGTCGAGAGACAGCTCCTACGAGCAGTACTTC. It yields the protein CAISESRDSSYEQYF.

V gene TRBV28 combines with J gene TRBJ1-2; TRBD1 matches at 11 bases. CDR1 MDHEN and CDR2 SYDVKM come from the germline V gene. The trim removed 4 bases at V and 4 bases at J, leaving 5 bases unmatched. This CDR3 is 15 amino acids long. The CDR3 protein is CASSSGTGGIYGYTF. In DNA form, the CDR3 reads TGTGCCAGCAGTTCCGGGACAGGGGGGATCTATGGCTACACCTTC.

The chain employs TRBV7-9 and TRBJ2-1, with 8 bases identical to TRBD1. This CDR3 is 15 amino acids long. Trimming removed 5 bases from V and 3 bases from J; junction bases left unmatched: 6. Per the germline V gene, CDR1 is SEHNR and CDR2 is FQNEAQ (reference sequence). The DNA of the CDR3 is TGTGCCAGCAGCCCCCGGACAGGGTTCTACAATGAGCAGTTCTTC. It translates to CASSPRTGFYNEQFF. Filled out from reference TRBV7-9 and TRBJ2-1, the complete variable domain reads DTGVSQNPRHKITKRGQNVTFRCDPISEHNRLYWYRQTLGQGPEFLTYFQNEAQLEKSRLLSDRFSAERPKGSFSTLEIQRTEQGDSAMYLCASSPRTGFYNEQFFGPGTRLTVL.

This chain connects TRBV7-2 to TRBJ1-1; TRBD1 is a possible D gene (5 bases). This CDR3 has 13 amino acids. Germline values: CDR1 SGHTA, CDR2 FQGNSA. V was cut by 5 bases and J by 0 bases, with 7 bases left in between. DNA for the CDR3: TGTGCCAGCAGCGCGACAGTGAACACTGAAGCTTTCTTT. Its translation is CASSATVNTEAFF.

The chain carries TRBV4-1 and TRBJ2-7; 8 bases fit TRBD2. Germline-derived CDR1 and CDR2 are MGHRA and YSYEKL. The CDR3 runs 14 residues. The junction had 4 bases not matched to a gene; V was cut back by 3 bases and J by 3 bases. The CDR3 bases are TGCGCCAGCAGCCATGGCGGGGGGATCTACGAGCAGTACTTC. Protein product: CASSHGGGIYEQYF.

CDR3 sequence: CASSLAPGGTDTQYF. The DNA for the CDR3 is TGTGCCAGCAGCTTAGCCCCGGGGGGCACAGATACGCAGTATTTT. The chain has TRBV7-6 and TRBJ2-3, with D maybe TRBD2 (6 bases). Per the germline V gene, CDR1 is SGHVS and CDR2 is FNYEAQ. There are 15 residues in the CDR3. V lost 0 bases and J 1 base, leaving 8 bases between the germline ends.

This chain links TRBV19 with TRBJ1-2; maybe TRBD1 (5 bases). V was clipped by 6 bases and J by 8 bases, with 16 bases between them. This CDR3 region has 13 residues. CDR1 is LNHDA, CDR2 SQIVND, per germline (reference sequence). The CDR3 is CASRLNRGGGYTF. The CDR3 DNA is TGTGCCAGTAGACTAAATCGGGGGGGAGGCTACACCTTC.

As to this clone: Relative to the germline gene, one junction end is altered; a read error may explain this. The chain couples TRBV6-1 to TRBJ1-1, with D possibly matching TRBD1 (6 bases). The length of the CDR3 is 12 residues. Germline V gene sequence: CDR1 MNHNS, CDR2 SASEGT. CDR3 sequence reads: CASSEAKSRTAF. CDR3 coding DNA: TGTGCCAGCAGTGAAGCTAAGTCAAGGACAGCCTTT.

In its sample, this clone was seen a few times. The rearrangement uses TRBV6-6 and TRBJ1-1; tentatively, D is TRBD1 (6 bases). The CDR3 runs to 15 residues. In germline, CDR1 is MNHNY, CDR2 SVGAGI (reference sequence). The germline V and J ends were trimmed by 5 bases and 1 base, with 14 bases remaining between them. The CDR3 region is CASSDPLQGNTEAFF. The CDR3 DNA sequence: TGTGCCAGCAGTGACCCGCTACAGGGGAACACTGAAGCTTTCTTT.

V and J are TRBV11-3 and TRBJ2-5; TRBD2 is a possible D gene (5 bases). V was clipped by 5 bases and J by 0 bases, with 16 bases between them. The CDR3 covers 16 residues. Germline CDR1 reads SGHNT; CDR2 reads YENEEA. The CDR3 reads CASSLGGGPYQETQYF. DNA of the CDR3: TGTGCCAGCAGCCTCGGAGGCGGGCCGTACCAAGAGACCCAGTACTTC.

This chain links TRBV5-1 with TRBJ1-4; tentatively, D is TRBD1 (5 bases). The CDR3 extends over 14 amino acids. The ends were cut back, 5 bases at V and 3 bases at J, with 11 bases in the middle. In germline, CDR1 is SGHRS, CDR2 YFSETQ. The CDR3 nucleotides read TGCGCCAGCAGGGAGGGACGGGCTAATGAAAAACTGTTTTTT. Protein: CASREGRANEKLFF.

CDR3 DNA sequence: TGTGCCAGCAGCGCCCAACCTGGACAGGGGAACACTGAAGCTTTCTTT. Translating it yields CASSAQPGQGNTEAFF. The V and J genes are TRBV9 and TRBJ1-1; 8 bases are shared with TRBD1. Germline CDR1 SGDLS, CDR2 YYNGEE. Trimming removed 3 bases from V and 1 base from J; junction bases left unmatched: 8. This CDR3 comprises 16 residues.

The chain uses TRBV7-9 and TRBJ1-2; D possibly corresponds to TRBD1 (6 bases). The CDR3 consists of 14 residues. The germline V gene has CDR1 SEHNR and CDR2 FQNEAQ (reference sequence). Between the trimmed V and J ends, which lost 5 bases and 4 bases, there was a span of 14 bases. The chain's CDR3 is CASSEGQPLYGYTF. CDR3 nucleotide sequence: TGTGCCAGCAGCGAAGGACAGCCACTCTATGGCTACACCTTC.